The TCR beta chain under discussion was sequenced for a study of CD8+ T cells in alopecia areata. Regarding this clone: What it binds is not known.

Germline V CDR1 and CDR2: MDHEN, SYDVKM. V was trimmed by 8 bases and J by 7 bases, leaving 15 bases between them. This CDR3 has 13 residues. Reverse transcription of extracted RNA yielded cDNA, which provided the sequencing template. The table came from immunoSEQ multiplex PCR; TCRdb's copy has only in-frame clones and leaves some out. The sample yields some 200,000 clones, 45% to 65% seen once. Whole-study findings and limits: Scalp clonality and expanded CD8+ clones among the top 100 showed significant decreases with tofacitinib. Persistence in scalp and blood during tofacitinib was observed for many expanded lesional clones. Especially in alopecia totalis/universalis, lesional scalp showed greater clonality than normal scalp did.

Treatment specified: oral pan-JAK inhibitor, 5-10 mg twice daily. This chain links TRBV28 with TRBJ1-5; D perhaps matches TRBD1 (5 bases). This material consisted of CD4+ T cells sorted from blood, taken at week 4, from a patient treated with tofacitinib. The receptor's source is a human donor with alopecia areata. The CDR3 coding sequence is TGTGCCAGCGGAGTGGGGTCAGGGCAGCCCCAGCATTTT. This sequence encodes CASGVGSGQPQHF.